The next 20 T cell receptor beta chains were all read from a single sample in a study of radiotherapy plus CTLA-4 blockade in lung cancer. Profiled with immunoSEQ multiplex PCR; TCRdb holds only in-frame clones, not every one. The sample records 84,000 or so clones, around four fifths being singletons. Sequences were derived from peripheral blood, sampled from a patient treated with radiotherapy plus ipilimumab. These receptors originate from a human donor with non-small cell lung cancer that progressed on radiotherapy plus ipilimumab.

The chain recombines TRBV18 with TRBJ2-5; 7 bases line up with TRBD1. The DNA end is a closer match to TRBJ2-7, so the J assignment may be wrong. This CDR3 is built from 14 residues. Germline V gene lookup returns CDR1 KGHSH and CDR2 LQKENI. CDR3 protein: CASSPNTGVYEQYF. The CDR3 bases are TGTGCCAGCTCACCAAATACAGGGGTCTACGAGCAGTACTTC.

The rearrangement uses TRBV27 and TRBJ2-3; TRBD2 matches at 9 bases. CDR3 length: 15 amino acids. Germline CDR1 is MNHEY and CDR2 is SMNVEV (reference sequence). The V gene end was trimmed by 7 bases and the J gene end by 1 base; junction bases not matched to a gene: 6. CDR3 DNA sequence: TGTGCCAGCACCTCCTTAGCGGGGGGCACAGATACGCAGTATTTT. This translates into CASTSLAGGTDTQYF.

The chain joins TRBV19 to TRBJ2-3; TRBD2 matches 9 bases. CDR1 is LNHDA and CDR2 is SQIVND in the germline V gene (reference sequence). The CDR3 has 15 residues. The ends lost 8 bases at V and 2 bases at J; junction bases unmatched: 8. The CDR3 DNA reads TGTGCCAGTTCTAGCCTAGCGGGGTCCACAGATACGCAGTATTTT. Amino acids: CASSSLAGSTDTQYF. Variable domain in full (rest from reference TRBV19 and TRBJ2-3): DGGITQSPKYLFRKEGQNVTLSCEQNLNHDAMYWYRQDPGQGLRLIYYSQIVNDFQKGDIAEGYSVSREKKESFPLTVTSAQKNPTAFYLCASSSLAGSTDTQYFGPGTRLTVL.

This clone was found once. The rearrangement uses TRBV7-2 and TRBJ1-2; TRBD1 aligns across 9 bases. Germline V lookup: CDR1 SGHTA, CDR2 FQGNSA. V shed 4 bases and J 8 bases; nucleotides not matched to a gene: 5. The CDR3 spans 13 residues. This CDR3 reads CASSWGQGGGYTF. CDR3 coding DNA: TGTGCCAGCAGCTGGGGACAGGGCGGCGGCTACACCTTC.

The chain couples TRBV7-2 to TRBJ1-5; maybe TRBD1 (5 bases). Trimming took 5 bases from V and 7 from J, leaving 12 bases between them. Per germline, CDR1 SGHTA and CDR2 FQGNSA. The CDR3 contains 13 residues. The CDR3 protein is CASSERGWQPQHF. DNA for the CDR3: TGTGCCAGCAGCGAGCGGGGGTGGCAGCCCCAGCATTTT.

The chain carries TRBV7-9 and TRBJ2-7; D might be TRBD2 (5 bases). CDR3 length equals 16 residues. V shed 5 bases and J shed 0 bases, with 17 bases lying between them. In germline, CDR1 is SEHNR, CDR2 FQNEAQ (reference sequence). The CDR3 sequence: CASSHPSGSPSYEQYF. CDR3 coding DNA: TGTGCCAGCAGCCACCCCAGCGGAAGCCCCTCCTACGAGCAGTACTTC.

The rearrangement joins TRBV5-6 to TRBJ2-3, with D hard to call. V shed 5 bases and J shed 1 base, with 11 bases lying between them. The CDR3 extends over 14 amino acids. Germline V gene data show CDR1 as SGHDT and CDR2 as YYEEEE. The CDR3 here is CASSNPPGTDTQYF. The CDR3 DNA sequence: TGTGCCAGCAGTAACCCCCCGGGCACAGATACGCAGTATTTT.

The chain carries TRBV6-6 and TRBJ2-7; TRBD1 agrees at 10 bases. The CDR3 consists of 15 residues. V trimming: 2 bases; J trimming: 7 bases; junction bases outside the gene matches: 8. CDR1 and CDR2 from the germline V gene are MNHNY and SVGAGI (reference sequence). The CDR3 region has the DNA TGTGCCAGCAGTTACCGTGGGACAGGGGCAGAGGAGCAGTACTTC. This sequence encodes CASSYRGTGAEEQYF.

V gene TRBV14 combines with J gene TRBJ1-1; TRBD1 matches 9 bases. J gave up 0 bases and V 4 bases, and 9 bases lay outside the gene matches. The CDR3 loop spans 17 amino acids. Germline V lookup: CDR1 SGHDN, CDR2 FVKESK. The CDR3 here is CASSRPGTGTLNTEAFF. The DNA of the CDR3 is TGTGCCAGCAGCCGCCCCGGGACAGGGACCCTGAACACTGAAGCTTTCTTT. The full variable domain, rest sourced from reference TRBV14 and TRBJ1-1, is EAGVTQFPSHSVIEKGQTVTLRCDPISGHDNLYWYRRVMGKEIKFLLHFVKESKQDESGMPNNRFLAERTGGTYSTLKVQPAELEDSGVYFCASSRPGTGTLNTEAFFGQGTRLTVV.

This chain joins TRBV4-1 and TRBJ2-2; no firm D call. The CDR3 contains 11 residues. Trimming removed 2 bases at V and 7 bases at J, with 2 bases between. The germline V gene has CDR1 MGHRA and CDR2 YSYEKL. CDR3 sequence: CASSQSGELFF. The CDR3 coding sequence is TGCGCCAGCAGCCAAAGCGGGGAGCTGTTTTTT.

The rearrangement links TRBV5-4 to TRBJ2-1, with 7 positions matching TRBD2. CDR1 and CDR2 (germline): SGHNT, YYREEE (reference sequence). V shed 4 bases and J 9 bases; nucleotides not matched to a gene: 16. The CDR3 runs 16 residues. DNA for the CDR3: TGTGCCAGCAGCGGGGAGCTTGATTACCCGGGGGGTGAGCAGTTCTTC. Amino acids: CASSGELDYPGGEQFF.

This chain uses TRBV7-2 with TRBJ1-6; D remains unclear. The CDR3 spans 12 residues. Trimming took off 1 base at V and 15 bases at J, with 10 bases between the two ends. Germline loops: CDR1 SGHTA, CDR2 FQGNSA. CDR3 nucleotides: TGTGCCAGCAGCTTAGAAGGCGTTGTCCTCCACTTT. Translated, it gives CASSLEGVVLHF.

The chain joins TRBV11-3 to TRBJ1-3; D ambiguous. CDR3 length: 13 residues. The V end was cut by 5 bases, the J end by 2 bases, with 7 bases between. From germline, CDR1 is SGHNT and CDR2 YENEEA. The CDR3 here is CASSLGAGNTIYF. The CDR3 DNA reads as TGTGCCAGCAGCCTAGGCGCTGGAAACACCATATATTTT.

This sequence joins TRBV29-1 and TRBJ2-5, with a possible D match to TRBD2 (7 bases). Germline V gives CDR1 SQVTM, CDR2 ANQGSEA. Trimming shortened V by 7 bases and J by 5 bases, and 17 bases separated the two germline ends. The CDR3 runs 13 residues. In nucleotides, the CDR3 is TGCAGCGCTCCGGAGGGGGGGGCCGAGACCCAGTACTTC. This translates into CSAPEGGAETQYF. Combining the CDR3 with reference TRBV29-1 and TRBJ2-5 gives the whole variable domain SAVISQKPSRDICQRGTSLTIQCQVDSQVTMMFWYRQQPGQSLTLIATANQGSEATYESGFVIDKFPISRPNLTFSTLTVSNMSPEDSSIYLCSAPEGGAETQYFGPGTRLLVL.

The V and J genes are TRBV30 and TRBJ1-1; 9 nucleotides line up with TRBD1. V shed 2 bases, J shed 2 bases, and the junction held 12 bases outside the gene matches. The germline gives CDR1 GTSNPN, CDR2 SVGIG (reference sequence). The CDR3 consists of 17 residues. This chain's CDR3 is CAWSSPGQGWGNTEAFF. In DNA, the CDR3 is TGTGCCTGGAGTTCACCGGGACAGGGATGGGGAAACACTGAAGCTTTCTTT.

This sequence joins TRBV4-3 and TRBJ1-1; D not resolved. This CDR3 comprises 15 residues. Trimming stripped 2 bases from V and 1 base from J, with 11 bases between. Germline V gene data show CDR1 as LGHNA and CDR2 as YSLEER. The chain's CDR3 is CASSQSTTQNTEAFF. In DNA, the CDR3 is TGCGCCAGCAGCCAAAGCACGACACAGAACACTGAAGCTTTCTTT.

This clone was detected a few times. V gene TRBV5-6 combines with J gene TRBJ2-7, with 7 nucleotides matching TRBD2. V gave up 0 bases and J gave up 2 bases; unmatched junction bases: 8. The germline V gene encodes CDR1 SGHDT and CDR2 YYEEEE. The CDR3 covers 16 residues. The CDR3 protein is CASSLAPWGGTYEQYF. The CDR3 region has the DNA TGTGCCAGCAGCTTGGCCCCGTGGGGGGGTACCTACGAGCAGTACTTC.

The chain joins TRBV5-6 to TRBJ2-7; 7 nucleotides agree with TRBD1. V shed 3 bases and J 4 bases; nucleotides not matched to a gene: 7. The germline V gene has CDR1 SGHDT and CDR2 YYEEEE. The CDR3 spans 14 residues. For the CDR3, the DNA is TGTGCCAGCAGCTCCACTGGCAGGGGGTACGAGCAGTACTTC. Translation gives CASSSTGRGYEQYF.

This chain links TRBV6-5 with TRBJ2-3; D perhaps matches TRBD1 (5 bases). The V end lost 1 base, the J end lost 6 bases, and 11 bases lay between the germline ends. The CDR3 is 14 amino acids. CDR1 and CDR2 from the germline V gene are MNHEY and SVGAGI. The CDR3 DNA reads as TGTGCCAGCAGTTACTGGGGCCCTGGGGATACGCAGTATTTT. Amino acid sequence: CASSYWGPGDTQYF.

The chain is built from TRBV11-2 and TRBJ2-7; D is unresolved. The germline V and J ends were trimmed by 4 bases and 2 bases, with 12 bases remaining between them. Germline CDR1 and CDR2: SGHAT and FQNNGV. The CDR3 totals 14 residues. CDR3 amino acids: CASSSSDGPYEQYF. CDR3 coding DNA: TGTGCCAGCAGCTCCTCCGATGGGCCCTACGAGCAGTACTTC.